Listed below are T cell receptor beta chains from one sample, sequenced in a study of shared clonotypes between healthy human individuals. Sequencing used immunoSEQ multiplex PCR; TCRdb keeps in-frame clones, though not all of them. The table lists millions of clones, approximately 95% of them singletons. The sample consisted of naive CD4+ T cells sorted from blood. These receptors were obtained from a man aged 18 to 35 in good health. The CDR3 runs from the conserved cysteine through the conserved F or W. A D gene is named only where the DNA matches it firmly. Some rows mark clone size as missing; the rest say once, few, many or name a class of expanded clone.

TRBJ2-1 | - | once | TRBV2 | TGTGCCAGCAGTGATCGGGGGAAGCAGTTCTTC | CASSDRGKQFF
TRBJ1-2 | TRBD1 | - | TRBV18 | TGTGCCAGCTCAGGAACAGGGGAAAGCTATGGCTACACCTTC | CASSGTGESYGYTF
TRBJ1-6 | - | few | TRBV30 | TGTGCCTGGAGTATGAAAAGGGGGATGGCTTCACCCCTCCACTTT | CAWSMKRGMASPLHF
TRBJ2-2 | - | - | TRBV19 | TGTGCCAGTAGTATTATCGACGGGGCCGGGGAGCTGTTTTTT | CASSIIDGAGELFF
TRBJ1-1 | - | - | TRBV19 | TGTGCCAGTAGTATAGTTAAGTCTTGGGACACTGAAGCTTTCTTT | CASSIVKSWDTEAFF
TRBJ1-5 | TRBD1 | - | TRBV10-3 | TGTGCCATCAGCTCGACAGGGGGTTATCAGCCCCAGCATTTT | CAISSTGGYQPQHF
TRBJ1-3 | - | - | TRBV7-8 | TGTGCCAGCAGCTTACTTAACACCATATATTTT | CASSLLNTIYF
TRBJ2-1 | - | - | TRBV7-2 | TGTGCCAGCAGCCAGAACGCGGGGAGCTCCTACAGTGAGCAGTTCTTC | CASSQNAGSSYSEQFF
TRBJ2-7 | - | - | TRBV10-1 | TGCGCCAGCAGTGTATCGGGTGAGGAGCAGTACTTC | CASSVSGEEQYF
TRBJ2-1 | - | - | TRBV4-1 | TGCGCCAGCAGCTTGGACGGCTTGTCCTACAATGAGCAGTTCTTC | CASSLDGLSYNEQFF
TRBJ1-5 | - | - | TRBV6-5 | TGTGCCAGCAGTTACTCGTACGACAATCAGCCCCAGCATTTT | CASSYSYDNQPQHF
TRBJ1-1 | - | - | TRBV6-5 | TGTGCCAGCAGTTACATGACAGGGAACACTGAAGCTTTCTTT | CASSYMTGNTEAFF
TRBJ1-2 | - | - | TRBV2 | TGTGCCAGCAGTGAAGTAGGGCCCAGGGAAGGCTACACCTTC | CASSEVGPREGYTF
TRBJ1-1 | TRBD1 | - | TRBV5-1 | TGCGCCAGCACCACAGGGGCGGAGACTGAAGCTTTCTTT | CASTTGAETEAFF
TRBJ1-5 | TRBD1 | - | TRBV19 | TGTGCCAGTAGTAGTCAGGACAGGGGCGCGAATCAGCCCCAGCATTTT | CASSSQDRGANQPQHF
TRBJ1-2 | TRBD1 | - | TRBV7-9 | TGTGCCAGCAGCTTAACAGGACAGGCCAACTATGGCTACACCTTC | CASSLTGQANYGYTF
TRBJ1-1 | - | - | TRBV7-2 | TGTGCCAGCAGCTCCAGGGTGGCGGGCACTGAAGCTTTCTTT | CASSSRVAGTEAFF
TRBJ1-4 | - | - | TRBV6-5 | TGTGCCAGCAGGGGAGTCCTCTCTAATGAAAAACTGTTTTTT | CASRGVLSNEKLFF
TRBJ2-4 | TRBD1 | - | TRBV5-6 | TGTGCCAGCAGCGAATCGGGACAGTCTCTCAAAAACATTCAGTACTTC | CASSESGQSLKNIQYF
TRBJ2-3 | - | - | TRBV7-9 | TGTGCCAGCAGCTTATACACAGGGATCCCAGATACGCAGTATTTT | CASSLYTGIPDTQYF
TRBJ1-6 | - | - | TRBV9 | TGTGCCAGCAGCGTAGTAGATGCTGGGGGCGCCTCCTATAATTCACCCCTCCACTTT | CASSVVDAGGASYNSPLHF
TRBJ2-1 | TRBD2 | - | TRBV10-1 | TGCGCCAGCAGTGATTACGGTGGGGCGCGGGGGAAATACAATGAGCAGTTCTTC | CASSDYGGARGKYNEQFF
TRBJ1-1 | - | - | TRBV6-4 | TGTGCCAGCCGGGGCACTGAAGCTTTCTTT | CASRGTEAFF
TRBJ2-2 | - | few | TRBV2 | TGTGCCAGCAGCCCTTTGGGGACCGCGAGCCGTACCGGGGAGCTGTTTTTT | CASSPLGTASRTGELFF
TRBJ2-7 | TRBD2 | - | TRBV5-4 | TGTGCCAGCAGCTTGGGACTAGCGGGTGCCTACGAGCAGTACTTC | CASSLGLAGAYEQYF
TRBJ2-1 | - | - | TRBV7-2 | TGTGCCAGCAGCCTCGACTACAACAATGAGCAGTTCTTC | CASSLDYNNEQFF